This TCR beta chain was sequenced in a study of long-term antiretroviral therapy in people with HIV. For the study at large: Samples collected earliest predate the 2015 immediate-ART recommendation by about a decade.

General study points: The study collected no data on ART adherence, viral resistance or therapy changes. Pre-ART-expanded clones dominated the repertoire at all time points.

Samples were assayed with immunoSEQ v3.0 at survey level. The repertoire was sequenced with immunoSEQ multiplex PCR; TCRdb's copy has only in-frame clones and lacks some. The sample lists tens of thousands of clones; roughly 93% were seen once. A word on this clone: The antigen remains unidentified.

Per germline, CDR1 SGHTA and CDR2 FQGNSA. V lost 4 bases to trimming and J lost 5 bases; unmatched junction nucleotides: 12. This CDR3 is 16 amino acids long. Material: unsorted PBMCs, obtained 7.6 years after starting antiretroviral therapy. This TCR was recovered from a woman aged 40-49 years with HIV. This rearrangement joins TRBV7-2 to TRBJ2-5; 8 bases align to TRBD2. The CDR3 here is CASSSEERGIIETQYF. CDR3 nucleotides: TGTGCCAGCAGCTCCGAGGAGCGGGGGATTATTGAGACCCAGTACTTC.